This T cell receptor (beta chain) was identified in a study of response to subunit inactivated influenza vaccine. Overall study results and limits: Seasonal influenza vaccination, on each occasion, was suggested by the authors to recruit few new T cells.

TCRdb ran MiXCR on the RT-PCR reads and lists one entry per CDR3 protein. Of hundreds of thousands of distinct CDR3 sequences in the sample, approximately 14% were seen once. The CDR3 has 12 amino acids. Germline V CDR1 and CDR2: DFQATT, SNEGSKA (reference sequence). V was pared by 6 bases and J by 7 bases, with 6 bases of the junction left unmatched. A remark on this clonotype: The antigen remains unidentified.

Source: PBMCs from blood, taken 11 to 12 days after vaccination. V usage is TRBV20-1 and J usage is TRBJ2-1; 7 bases map to TRBD1. This TCR was sampled from a man aged 50 or older who received an inactivated influenza vaccine. In nucleotides, the CDR3 is TGCAGTGCAATGAAACAGGGGAATGAGCAGTTCTTC. This sequence encodes CSAMKQGNEQFF.